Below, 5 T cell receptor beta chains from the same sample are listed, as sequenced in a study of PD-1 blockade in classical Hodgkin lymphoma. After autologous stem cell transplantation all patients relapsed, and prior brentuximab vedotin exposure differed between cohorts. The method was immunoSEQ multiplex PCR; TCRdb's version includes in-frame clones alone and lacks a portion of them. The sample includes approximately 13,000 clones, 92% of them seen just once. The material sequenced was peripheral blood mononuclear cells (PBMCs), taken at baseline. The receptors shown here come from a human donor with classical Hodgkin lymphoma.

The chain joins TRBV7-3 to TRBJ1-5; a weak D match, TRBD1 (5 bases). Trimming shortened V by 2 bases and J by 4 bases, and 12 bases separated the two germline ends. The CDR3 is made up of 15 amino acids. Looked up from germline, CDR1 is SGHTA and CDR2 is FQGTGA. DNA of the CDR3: TGTGCCAGCAGCTTAGAGAGGGGAGGAAATCAGCCCCAGCATTTT. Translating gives CASSLERGGNQPQHF.

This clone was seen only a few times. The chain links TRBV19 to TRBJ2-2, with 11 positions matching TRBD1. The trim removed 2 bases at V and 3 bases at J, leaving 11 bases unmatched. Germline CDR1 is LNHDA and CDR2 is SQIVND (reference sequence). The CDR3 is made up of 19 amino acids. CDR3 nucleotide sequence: TGTGCCAGTAGTATAATCCTCGGACAGGGGGCTTGGGACACCGGGGAGCTGTTTTTT. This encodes CASSIILGQGAWDTGELFF.

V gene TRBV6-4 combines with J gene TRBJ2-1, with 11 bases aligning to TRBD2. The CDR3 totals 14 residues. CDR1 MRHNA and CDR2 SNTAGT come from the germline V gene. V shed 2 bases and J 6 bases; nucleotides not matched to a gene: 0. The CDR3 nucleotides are TGTGCCAGCAGTGACGGACTAGCGGGCAATGAGCAGTTCTTC. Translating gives CASSDGLAGNEQFF.

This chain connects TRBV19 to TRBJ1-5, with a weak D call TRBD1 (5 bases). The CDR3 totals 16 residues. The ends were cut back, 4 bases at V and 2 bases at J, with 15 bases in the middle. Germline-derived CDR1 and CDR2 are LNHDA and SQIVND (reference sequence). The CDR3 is CASSTPPGFGNQPQHF. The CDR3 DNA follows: TGTGCCAGTAGTACCCCCCCAGGGTTCGGCAATCAGCCCCAGCATTTT.

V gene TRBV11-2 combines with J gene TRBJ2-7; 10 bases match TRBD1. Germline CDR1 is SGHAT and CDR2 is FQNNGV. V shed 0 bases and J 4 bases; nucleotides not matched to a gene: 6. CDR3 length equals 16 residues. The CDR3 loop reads CASSLDRRQGAYEQYF. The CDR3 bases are TGTGCCAGCAGCTTAGATCGTAGACAGGGGGCATACGAGCAGTACTTC.